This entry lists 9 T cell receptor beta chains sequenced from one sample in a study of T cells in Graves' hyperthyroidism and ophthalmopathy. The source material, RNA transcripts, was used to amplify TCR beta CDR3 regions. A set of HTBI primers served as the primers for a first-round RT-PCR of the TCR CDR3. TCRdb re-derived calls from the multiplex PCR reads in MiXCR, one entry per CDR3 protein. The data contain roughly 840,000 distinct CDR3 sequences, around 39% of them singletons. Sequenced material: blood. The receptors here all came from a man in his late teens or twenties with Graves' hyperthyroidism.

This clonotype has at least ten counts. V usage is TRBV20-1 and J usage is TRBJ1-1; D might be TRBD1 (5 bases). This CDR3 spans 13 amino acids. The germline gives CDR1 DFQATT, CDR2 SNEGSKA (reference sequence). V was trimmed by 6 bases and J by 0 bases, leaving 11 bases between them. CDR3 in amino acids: CSARQSLNTEAFF. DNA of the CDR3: TGCAGTGCCAGACAGAGCTTGAACACTGAAGCTTTCTTT.

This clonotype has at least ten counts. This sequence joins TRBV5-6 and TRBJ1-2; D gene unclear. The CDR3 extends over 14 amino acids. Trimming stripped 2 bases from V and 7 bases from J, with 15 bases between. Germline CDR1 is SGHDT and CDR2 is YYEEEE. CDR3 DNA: TGTGCCAGCAGCTTAGTGCAGGACGACCGTGGCTACACCTTC. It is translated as CASSLVQDDRGYTF.

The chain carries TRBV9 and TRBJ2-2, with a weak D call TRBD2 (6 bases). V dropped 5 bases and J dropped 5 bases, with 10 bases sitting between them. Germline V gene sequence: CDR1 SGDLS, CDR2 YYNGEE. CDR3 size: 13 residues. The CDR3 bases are TGTGCCAGCAGTGCGGGGTGGACCGGGGAGCTGTTTTTT. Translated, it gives CASSAGWTGELFF.

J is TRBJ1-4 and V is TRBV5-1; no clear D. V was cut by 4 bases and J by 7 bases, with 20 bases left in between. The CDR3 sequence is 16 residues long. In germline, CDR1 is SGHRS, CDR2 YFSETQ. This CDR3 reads CASSGPPGDTSEKLFF. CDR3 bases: TGCGCCAGCAGCGGCCCACCCGGAGACACCTCTGAAAAACTGTTTTTT.

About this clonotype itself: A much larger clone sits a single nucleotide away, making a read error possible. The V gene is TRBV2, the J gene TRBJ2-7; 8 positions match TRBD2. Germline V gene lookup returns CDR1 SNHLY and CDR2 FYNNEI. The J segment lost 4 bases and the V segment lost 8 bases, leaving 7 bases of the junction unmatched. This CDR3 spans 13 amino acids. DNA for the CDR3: TGTGCCAGCTGCGGCGGGAGGAATTACGAGCAGTACTTC. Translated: CASCGGRNYEQYF.

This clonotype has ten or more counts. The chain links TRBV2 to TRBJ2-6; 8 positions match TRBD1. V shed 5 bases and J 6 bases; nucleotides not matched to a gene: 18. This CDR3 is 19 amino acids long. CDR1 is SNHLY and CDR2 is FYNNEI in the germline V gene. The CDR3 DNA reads TGTGCCAGCAGTCCCGGGACAGGAGACCCTTCGGACTCGGCCAACGTCCTGACTTTC. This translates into CASSPGTGDPSDSANVLTF.

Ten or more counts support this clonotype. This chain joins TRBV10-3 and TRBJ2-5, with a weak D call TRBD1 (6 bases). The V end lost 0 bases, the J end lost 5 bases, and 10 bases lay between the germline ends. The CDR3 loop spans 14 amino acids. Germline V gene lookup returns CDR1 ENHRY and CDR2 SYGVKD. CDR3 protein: CAISESGGTETQYF. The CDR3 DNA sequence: TGTGCCATCAGTGAGTCTGGGGGCACGGAGACCCAGTACTTC.

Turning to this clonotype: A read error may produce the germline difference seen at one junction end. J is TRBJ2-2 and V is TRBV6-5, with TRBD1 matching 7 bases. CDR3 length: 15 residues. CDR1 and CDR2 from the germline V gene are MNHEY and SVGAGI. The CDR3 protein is CASSFGRGFTRELFF. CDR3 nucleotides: TGTGCCAGCAGTTTTGGCAGGGGGTTCACCAGGGAGCTGTTTTTT.

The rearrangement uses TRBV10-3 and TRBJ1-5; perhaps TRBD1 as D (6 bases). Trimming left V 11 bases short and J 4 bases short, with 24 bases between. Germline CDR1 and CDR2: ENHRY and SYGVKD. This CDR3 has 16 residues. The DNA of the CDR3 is TGTGCCTGGAGTTTAGGGGGAGGGGCAATTAATCAGCCCCAGCATTTT. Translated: CAWSLGGGAINQPQHF.